Below are 4 T cell receptor beta chains sequenced from a single sample in a study of blood T cell repertoires in COVID-19. The method was immunoSEQ multiplex PCR; TCRdb's version includes in-frame clones alone and lacks a portion of them. The sample consists of a few hundred thousand clones, around nine tenths of them appearing once. Sequencing was performed on PBMCs or T cells enriched from blood (not recorded which). The receptors come from a woman younger than 30 who had recovered from COVID-19.

This clone was seen a handful of times. V and J are TRBV7-8 and TRBJ1-6, with 7 bases fitting TRBD1. V lost 0 bases and J lost 9; bases outside the gene matches: 11. Germline lookup yields CDR1 SGHVS and CDR2 FQNEAQ. The length of the CDR3 is 17 residues. The CDR3 here is CASSLAWIRTGPSPLHF. The CDR3 nucleotides read TGTGCCAGCAGCTTAGCTTGGATTCGGACAGGTCCTTCACCCCTCCACTTT.

J is TRBJ2-7 and V is TRBV4-1, with 11 bases aligning to TRBD2. CDR3 size: 15 residues. Trimming at V came to 4 bases and at J to 1 base, leaving 3 bases not matched to a gene. From germline, CDR1 is MGHRA and CDR2 YSYEKL. The CDR3: CASSPGLAASYEQYF. CDR3 nucleotides: TGCGCCAGCAGCCCGGGACTAGCGGCATCCTACGAGCAGTACTTC.

The gene calls are TRBV14 and TRBJ2-3; tentative D call: TRBD1 (6 bases). The germline V and J ends were trimmed by 6 bases and 2 bases, with 15 bases remaining between them. The CDR3 sequence is 15 residues long. The germline CDR1 and CDR2 sequences are SGHDN and FVKESK. The CDR3 reads CASRGTYWDTDTQYF. The CDR3, as DNA: TGTGCCAGCAGGGGGACATACTGGGACACAGATACGCAGTATTTT. Full variable domain (missing parts from reference TRBV14 and TRBJ2-3): EAGVTQFPSHSVIEKGQTVTLRCDPISGHDNLYWYRRVMGKEIKFLLHFVKESKQDESGMPNNRFLAERTGGTYSTLKVQPAELEDSGVYFCASRGTYWDTDTQYFGPGTRLTVL.

This clone was recorded a few times. The V call is TRBV27, the J call TRBJ1-5, with D maybe TRBD1 (6 bases). The CDR3 totals 15 residues. V was clipped by 5 bases and J by 4 bases, with 15 bases between them. CDR1 and CDR2 (germline): MNHEY, SMNVEV (reference sequence). CDR3 in amino acids: CASSRTDSKNQPQHF. The CDR3 region has the DNA TGTGCCAGCAGTCGCACGGACAGTAAGAATCAGCCCCAGCATTTT.